The entry below describes one TCR beta chain. Its antigen remains unknown. The data originate from a study of T and B cells in COVID-19 patients. Study information: COVID-19 patients gave peripheral blood either during active infection or after recovery.

V lost 6 bases to trimming and J lost 2 bases, with 17 bases between them. Per the germline V gene, CDR1 is MNHEY and CDR2 is SVGEGT. There are 16 residues in the CDR3. The study's findings and limits: Of about 2,300 TCR clusters found only in the recovered cohort, 25 to 35 had low generation probability.

TRB rearrangements were amplified by multiplex PCR with BIOMED2 TRB-A/B primers. Each CDR3 protein gets one entry after TCRdb re-called the multiplex PCR reads with MiXCR. The table has about 15,000 distinct CDR3 sequences, roughly 29% seen once. TRB was amplified from roughly 250-500 ng of blood genomic DNA. This chain joins TRBV6-2 or TRBV6-3 and TRBJ1-3, with D perhaps matching TRBD1 (5 bases). This TCR was sampled from a human donor who had recovered from COVID-19. Sequenced: blood. The CDR3 nucleotides are TGTGCCAGCAGGTCAGAAGGGACGCGACCTGGAAACACCATATATTTT. Translated: CASRSEGTRPGNTIYF.